This T cell receptor (beta chain) was profiled in a study of beta chain features in type 1 diabetes. Looking at the study overall: Sorted cell examination encompassed approximately 110 million cells across all samples.

The sequenced template was cDNA made from the entire isolated RNA. Profiling relied on immunoSEQ multiplex PCR, and the TCRdb table lists in-frame clones only, not all of them. This table has hundreds of thousands of clones, roughly a sixth appearing once. Every single donor gave one heparinised blood draw, and these averaged about 120 mL. Each population that was sorted was more than 95% pure. V trimming: 6 bases; J trimming: 5 bases; junction bases outside the gene matches: 2. This CDR3 is 13 amino acids long. Germline loops: CDR1 MNHEY, CDR2 SMNVEV (reference sequence). This chain uses TRBV27 with TRBJ1-4, with 8 bases identical to TRBD1. This receptor was identified in a man between 18 and 29 years old in good health. Sequencing was carried out using naive CD4+ T cells from blood. The CDR3, as DNA: TGTGCCAGCAGGAGACAGGGGAATGAAAAACTGTTTTTT. Protein: CASRRQGNEKLFF.